This record covers a single T cell receptor beta chain. The antigen this receptor binds is unknown. The input lacks base qualities; no much larger clone sits a single base away. Libraries came from the immunoSEQ multiplex PCR assay. A mixture of 60 forward primers for TCR Vbeta segments and 13 reverse primers for TCR Jbeta segments was used in the multiplex PCR. A multiplex PCR assay on genomic DNA amplified the CDR3 region of rearranged TCR beta genes. The Illumina HiSeq System was used to sequence the amplified TCR beta libraries as 87-base-pair reads. Under the source paper's analysis protocol: A later analysis counted about 80 million unique TCR beta chains across the 650 to 800 repertoires, and around 9.9 million of these chains were shared by at least two donors. Raw reads were error-corrected and collapsed into unique sequences by a nearest-neighbor algorithm in which closely related sequences were merged to remove PCR and sequencing errors. V, D and J gene segments were assigned by aligning CDR3 sequences to IMGT reference sequences. For a sequence to be retained, at least a six-nucleotide match to both a V gene segment and a J gene segment was required. A rearrangement counted as productive if the CDR3 had no stop codons and remained in frame with V and J, and every other rearrangement counted as non-productive. CDR3 was defined according to IMGT convention as the region running from the second conserved V-encoded cysteine to the conserved J-encoded phenylalanine. The earlier analysis of some 580 of the donors excluded any sequence lacking an unambiguous match to a single V gene segment. An earlier analysis of 587 of the donors classified V segments as functional when productive rearrangements were above 56.7% and as segregating when the standard deviation between donors was above 5%. A statistical classification framework was built to diagnose cytomegalovirus status from the catalog of TCR beta chain sequences. A later analysis assigned V and J genes by comparing TCR nucleotide sequences with IMGT/GENE-DB human TR gene sequences. The TCRdist pipeline was used in a later analysis to assign CDR3 sequences and most-parsimonious VDJ recombination scenarios. In a later analysis, each TCR beta chain was defined by its CDR3 amino acid sequence together with its V-gene family, and reads lacking a unique V-gene family were excluded. To address suspected cross-contamination and a sequencing artifact, a later analysis removed 450 to 700 highly shared, low-generation-probability nucleotide sequences. A later analysis calculated a clonal expansion index for each public chain from normalized within-repertoire ranks of inferred template counts. A later analysis computed generation probabilities with a VDJ recombination model fitted to out-of-frame rearrangements, and checked the results against IGoR. Hypergeometric tests were used in a later analysis to score TCR-TCR, TCR-HLA and TCR-CMV co-occurrence, with a repertoire-size bias correction applied to the TCR pairs. To estimate false discovery rates, a later analysis permuted the HLA or CMV assignments 20 times. A later analysis grouped co-occurring TCRs with DBSCAN, adding TCRdist sequence similarity when clustering within HLA-allele-positive subsets. Repertoires with fewer than 30,000 or more than 120,000 public chains were left out of co-occurrence clustering, as were a handful of repertoires with anomalous nucleotide sharing. TCRdb retrieved this table from immuneACCESS and kept in-frame rearrangements only. Not all clones are present; in checked studies, unresolved V genes account for under half, and no reason is known for the remainder. V and J calls and clone size are those listed in that table; D and trimming were worked out from the DNA. Here the sample has some 44,000 clones; 45% to 65% occur a single time. The top ten clones comprise 12% of the sample.

V loses 4 bases at its end and J loses 8 bases; junction bases beyond the gene matches: 4. CDR1 LNHDA and CDR2 SQIVND were looked up in the germline V gene (reference sequence). The CDR3, from cysteine to phenylalanine, totals 12 residues. The read is trimmed to its CDR3 DNA, 36 bases read in frame from base 1. The source of the sample is a study of cytomegalovirus exposure and HLA in healthy donors (TCRdb year 2017). About the investigation overall: An earlier analysis of roughly 500 of the donors reported 250 to 300 Gb of sequence data and around 110 million unique TCR beta sequences from about 200 million T cells. Roughly 300 gigabases of sequencing data and 80 million or so unique TCR sequences were included in an early release covering roughly 600 HLA-typed donors. Among the roughly 390 genotyped donors, about 85% belonged to the genetic ancestry cluster associated with self-reported Caucasian donors. The study was designed to test whether signatures of past pathogen exposure could be identified by cataloging public T cell receptors. The T cell repertoires of 666 subjects were profiled by immunosequencing and related to cytomegalovirus serostatus. In addition to the first cohort of 666 subjects, a separate validation cohort of under 150 different subjects was used. To predict cytomegalovirus infection status, the study brought together high-throughput TCR immunosequencing, statistical association of individual TCRs with disease status, and machine learning. To study patterns of TCR occurrence, a later analysis re-analyzed previously published TCR beta repertoires from several hundred donors and added high-resolution HLA genotyping. Rather than drawing on any new phenotypic data, the later analysis identified candidate immune exposures from TCR beta sequences and the way those sequences occurred across donors. In an earlier analysis of 500 to 650 of the donors, high-throughput TCR beta sequencing was used to judge whether each TCR beta V gene segment behaved as functional or pseudogenic. Alongside the repertoire data, information on donor age, sex, ethnicity and CMV serostatus was compiled. A later genetic analysis took genome-wide SNP genotypes for about 55% of the 666 donors and used that subset as a discovery cohort. Every discovery cohort repertoire had been produced on one sequencing platform. HLA typing included class I and class II loci at four-digit resolution. Typing coverage varied by locus: about 620-640 donors for A, B, C, DRB1 and DQB1; around 560 for DQA1; around 570 for DPA1; around 450 for DPB1. Because of strong linkage in the cohort, roughly 5 DR-DQ haplotypes were treated as single units for association and clustering. Among 300 to 450 genotyped donors of the cohort, an average of approximately 240,000 unique TCR beta nucleotide sequences were sequenced per donor, approximately 20% of them non-productive.

The study at large found these results: Most TCR sequences were seen in very few donors, while some public TCRs were found in many individuals. In a later analysis, several top co-occurrence clusters were reported to appear linked to parvovirus B19, influenza, CMV and Epstein-Barr virus. Because counts were too low, about 18 rarely observed V segments, including chromosome 9 orphons, were excluded from the earlier analysis of around 640 of the donors. In a later analysis, the rate of TCR association differed among HLA loci, with DRB1 alleles having the most associated TCRs and HLA-C alleles having the fewest. Because some donors lacked HLA typing at each locus, the association tests relied only on the typed subset. The cohort was sequenced for TCR beta chains only, and without alpha or paired-chain data the features that could be detected were limited. Assigning TCR associations to individual alleles was difficult when HLA alleles, especially DR and DQ, strongly co-occurred. In the study, 164 TCR beta chains were listed as associated with cytomegalovirus. A later genetic analysis associated a missense DCLRE1C variant with V-gene and J-gene trimming of TCR beta chains, and an independent cohort replicated the association. The 87-base-pair reads could not distinguish some IMGT-functional V segments, including TRBV6-2 and TRBV6-3, so those segments were excluded. Compared with equally common non-associated chains, HLA-associated TCR beta chains in a later analysis were more clonally expanded and had lower generation probabilities. Roughly uniform sequencing depth across donors was assumed in presence/absence analyses, although this assumption may not hold. In a later analysis, some 17,000 TCR beta sequences were associated with specific HLA alleles at a false discovery rate of 0.05. Linkage disequilibrium might explain the correlated functional status among segregating V segments, but an unknown experimental factor could not be ruled out. In an earlier analysis of approximately 600 of the donors, most TCR beta V segments were observed in productive rearrangements about 90% or about 30% of the time, broadly matching IMGT annotations. The classifier was reported to diagnose cytomegalovirus status with high specificity and sensitivity in both the original cohort and the validation cohort. For the cohort, immune exposure information was limited to CMV serostatus. A cluster of highly shared sequence variants was judged likely to represent a technical artifact of the sequencing pipeline. Compared with the roughly 670-donor mean, donors in an Asian-associated ancestry cluster had fewer N-insertions in productive TCRs, according to a later genetic analysis. A later analysis found that most CMV-associated TCR beta chains appeared HLA-restricted, with HLA associations seemingly driven largely by CMV exposure. It was suggested by the authors that the approach could potentially be generalized to other disease states and immunological phenotypes. A further reported finding was that TCR beta sequences accurately predicted the HLA-A and HLA-B alleles for most subjects in the first cohort. Three of the identified cytomegalovirus-associated TCR beta chains were confirmed in vitro to be specific for cytomegalovirus antigens.

The cohort comprised several hundred healthy bone marrow donors. Cohort members were all nominally healthy when sampled, although unrecorded immune exposures were likely present. Of the 550 to 750 cohort members, roughly 300 had positive CMV serostatus and 352 had negative CMV serostatus, and CMV serostatus was not recorded for the donor. Every donor gave a peripheral blood sample, and the peripheral blood mononuclear cells from that sample were used for TCR beta sequencing. The Qiagen DNeasy Blood Extraction Kit was used to extract genomic DNA from the blood cell samples. The receptor comes from a human donor in good health. Sequencing used PBMCs. The chain is encoded by TRBV19 joined to TRBJ1-2; 7 junctional bases match TRBD1. The CDR3 reads as follows: CASSTRDSGYTF. At the DNA level, the sequence is TGTGCCAGTAGTACAAGGGACAGCGGCTACACCTTC.